What follows are 20 T cell receptor beta chains derived from one specimen sequenced in a study of T cell responses to AZD1222 COVID-19 vaccine. Libraries were prepared by immunoSEQ multiplex PCR; TCRdb keeps only in-frame clonotypes and omits some of them. The top ten hold more than 0.8% of the sample, which has 200,000 to 250,000 clones, about 93% seen once. This specimen was peripheral blood, taken on day 0 of MenACWY control vaccination. The origin of the receptors is an adult in good health.

This rearrangement joins TRBV18 to TRBJ1-2; 7 positions match TRBD1. The V gene end was trimmed by 5 bases and the J gene end by 4 bases; junction bases not matched to a gene: 7. This CDR3 is 14 amino acids long. Germline loops: CDR1 KGHSH, CDR2 LQKENI. In DNA form, the CDR3 reads TGTGCCAGCTCATCCGTGAGGACAGGCTATGGCTACACCTTC. This translates into CASSSVRTGYGYTF.

This chain uses TRBV19 with TRBJ2-5, with D tentatively TRBD2 (5 bases). The CDR3 is made up of 13 amino acids. V lost 6 bases, J lost 1 base, and 9 bases lay in between. Germline V lookup: CDR1 LNHDA, CDR2 SQIVND (reference sequence). The CDR3 coding sequence is TGTGCCAGTAGCCCGGGATCCCAAGAGACCCAGTACTTC. Translating gives CASSPGSQETQYF.

This clone was recorded only once. The chain carries TRBV9 and TRBJ1-2, with D perhaps matching TRBD1 (5 bases). Between the trimmed V and J ends, which lost 8 bases and 0 bases, there was a span of 11 bases. The germline CDR1 and CDR2 sequences are SGDLS and YYNGEE. The CDR3 runs to 13 residues. In DNA form, the CDR3 reads TGTGCCAGTAGGGGTGGATCTAACTATGGCTACACCTTC. Translated, it gives CASRGGSNYGYTF.

The chain employs TRBV3-1 (or the pseudogene TRBV3-2) and TRBJ1-2, with 12 bases lining up with TRBD1. Germline V gene sequence: CDR1 LGHDT, CDR2 YNNKEL (reference sequence). V trimming: 4 bases; J trimming: 10 bases; junction bases outside the gene matches: 4. This CDR3 region has 13 residues. CDR3 in DNA: TGTGCCAGCAGCCTCGGGACAGGGGGCGACTACACCTTC. As protein: CASSLGTGGDYTF.

The chain combines TRBV7-9 with TRBJ1-2; no reliable D call. The V gene lost 2 bases and the J gene lost 4 bases, with 20 bases spanning the gap. Looked up from germline, CDR1 is SEHNR and CDR2 is FQNEAQ (reference sequence). This CDR3 has 17 residues. CDR3 protein: CASSLPRNSSDVYGYTF. The CDR3 DNA follows: TGTGCCAGCAGCTTACCGCGAAACAGCTCCGACGTCTATGGCTACACCTTC.

V usage is TRBV9 and J usage is TRBJ2-7; the match to TRBD1 covers 12 bases. The J segment lost 5 bases and the V segment lost 3 bases, leaving 6 bases of the junction unmatched. Per germline, CDR1 SGDLS and CDR2 YYNGEE. The CDR3 contains 15 residues. CDR3 DNA sequence: TGTGCCAGCAGCGCTGGGACAGGGGGCATCGACGAGCAGTACTTC. As protein: CASSAGTGGIDEQYF.

With regard to this clone: Other nucleotide sequences from this sample produce the same CDR3. J is TRBJ2-1 and V is TRBV19, with 10 bases aligning to TRBD1. The CDR3 covers 13 residues. The V segment lost 6 bases and the J segment 8 bases; nucleotides outside the gene matches: 4. The germline gives CDR1 LNHDA, CDR2 SQIVND (reference sequence). The chain's CDR3 is CASSRDRGDEQFF. Here the CDR3 DNA reads TGTGCCAGTAGCCGGGACAGGGGCGATGAGCAGTTCTTC. Together with reference TRBV19 and TRBJ2-1, the CDR3 gives the full variable domain: DGGITQSPKYLFRKEGQNVTLSCEQNLNHDAMYWYRQDPGQGLRLIYYSQIVNDFQKGDIAEGYSVSREKKESFPLTVTSAQKNPTAFYLCASSRDRGDEQFFGPGTRLTVL.

J is TRBJ2-3 and V is TRBV4-1; D perhaps matches TRBD2 (5 bases). CDR3 size: 15 residues. Per germline, CDR1 MGHRA and CDR2 YSYEKL. The V end was cut by 0 bases, the J end by 3 bases, with 10 bases between. Here the CDR3 DNA reads TGCGCCAGCAGCCAAGATGAAGCGGTTACAGATACGCAGTATTTT. This translates into CASSQDEAVTDTQYF.

The rearrangement links TRBV5-1 to TRBJ1-4, with no clear D. CDR1 SGHRS and CDR2 YFSETQ come from the germline V gene. V was clipped by 0 bases and J by 3 bases, with 3 bases between them. The CDR3 runs to 13 residues. The CDR3 nucleotides are TGCGCCAGCAGCTTGGAGGCTAATGAAAAACTGTTTTTT. Translation gives CASSLEANEKLFF.

This rearrangement joins TRBV7-2 to TRBJ1-2; TRBD1 might be the D (6 bases). Trimming stripped 5 bases from V and 1 base from J, with 14 bases between. Germline CDR1 and CDR2: SGHTA and FQGNSA. The CDR3 extends over 15 amino acids. The CDR3 DNA follows: TGTGCCAGCAGCAACCGTCAGGGGTATAACTATGGCTACACCTTC. Translating gives CASSNRQGYNYGYTF.

The chain recombines TRBV11-2 with TRBJ2-7, with D perhaps given as TRBD1 or TRBD2 (5 bases each). Germline assignment: CDR1 SGHAT and CDR2 FQNNGV. Trimming shortened V by 5 bases and J by 2 bases, and 13 bases separated the two germline ends. The CDR3 extends over 14 amino acids. This CDR3 reads CASSRLKGPYEQYF. CDR3 sequence (DNA): TGTGCCAGCAGCCGTCTAAAGGGACCCTACGAGCAGTACTTC.

This chain connects TRBV2 to TRBJ1-5; 9 bases match TRBD1. The length of the CDR3 is 14 residues. V was pared by 7 bases and J by 7 bases, with 8 bases of the junction left unmatched. Germline CDR1 reads SNHLY; CDR2 reads FYNNEI. In DNA form, the CDR3 reads TGTGCCAGCATTGGGGACAGGGCAGGACAGCCCCAGCATTTT. Translated: CASIGDRAGQPQHF.

V gene TRBV28 combines with J gene TRBJ2-1; no clear D gene. Germline V gives CDR1 MDHEN, CDR2 SYDVKM. The CDR3 contains 14 residues. Between the trimmed V and J ends, which lost 5 bases and 0 bases, there was a span of 8 bases. The CDR3 DNA is TGTGCCAGCAGTAATTCGGGCTCCTACAATGAGCAGTTCTTC. It yields the protein CASSNSGSYNEQFF.

The chain has TRBV7-6 and TRBJ1-3; unclear D gene. V was trimmed by 2 bases and J by 8 bases, leaving 4 bases between them. The V gene's germline CDR1 is SGHVS and CDR2 FNYEAQ. The CDR3 is 11 amino acids. CDR3 protein: CASSLTDTIYF. The CDR3, as DNA: TGTGCCAGCAGCTTAACGGACACCATATATTTT.

The V gene is TRBV7-9, the J gene TRBJ1-5; TRBD1 is a possible D gene (5 bases). V lost 0 bases to trimming and J lost 0 bases, with 15 bases between them. The CDR3 is made up of 18 amino acids. Germline V CDR1 and CDR2: SEHNR, FQNEAQ (reference sequence). The CDR3 DNA is TGTGCCAGCAGCTTAGCTCAGGCGGGGGGACTTAGCAATCAGCCCCAGCATTTT. This codes for CASSLAQAGGLSNQPQHF.

This rearrangement joins TRBV9 to TRBJ2-5; 8 positions match TRBD2. Germline assignment: CDR1 SGDLS and CDR2 YYNGEE. The CDR3 spans 13 residues. The ends lost 3 bases at V and 5 bases at J; junction bases unmatched: 3. The DNA of the CDR3 is TGTGCCAGCAGCGACAGCGGGAGTGAGACCCAGTACTTC. Its translation: CASSDSGSETQYF. Combining the CDR3 with reference TRBV9 and TRBJ2-5 gives the whole variable domain DSGVTQTPKHLITATGQRVTLRCSPRSGDLSVYWYQQSLDQGLQFLIQYYNGEERAKGNILERFSAQQFPDLHSELNLSSLELGDSALYFCASSDSGSETQYFGPGTRLLVL.

The chain is built from TRBV6-1 and TRBJ2-7, with 12 bases matching TRBD1. Germline V gene data show CDR1 as MNHNS and CDR2 as SASEGT. The CDR3 covers 15 residues. After removal of 1 base from V and 6 bases from J, the junction contained 4 bases not matched to a gene. CDR3 protein: CASSEGGQGAGEQYF. CDR3 bases: TGTGCCAGCAGTGAAGGGGGACAGGGGGCGGGCGAGCAGTACTTC.

The gene calls are TRBV2 and TRBJ1-6; D ambiguous. The CDR3 extends over 15 amino acids. Germline V lookup: CDR1 SNHLY, CDR2 FYNNEI. V lost 6 bases and J 13 bases, leaving 22 bases between the germline ends. This CDR3 reads CASRVAEHPRGPLHF. The CDR3, as DNA: TGTGCCAGCAGGGTAGCCGAACACCCTCGGGGTCCCCTCCACTTT.

The chain employs TRBV4-1 and TRBJ1-1; D gene uncertain. CDR1 and CDR2 from the germline V gene are MGHRA and YSYEKL. Trimming pared 6 bases from V and 4 bases from J, leaving 15 bases between. The CDR3 length is 14 residues. The CDR3 loop reads CASSRNGYGTEAFF. The CDR3 DNA reads as TGCGCCAGCAGTAGGAACGGGTACGGCACTGAAGCTTTCTTT.

In this sample, this clone turned up once. CDR3 sequence reads: CAWSLNPGILVPEAFF. The CDR3, as DNA: TGTGCCTGGAGTCTAAATCCGGGGATTTTGGTGCCTGAAGCTTTCTTT. The chain is built from TRBV30 and TRBJ1-1, with unresolved D. This CDR3 contains 16 residues. CDR1 and CDR2 from the germline V gene are GTSNPN and SVGIG (reference sequence). Trimming pared 2 bases from V and 6 bases from J, leaving 22 bases between.